This record covers a single T cell receptor (beta chain). Its antigen is not identified. Trimming stripped 2 bases from V and 5 bases from J, with 20 bases between. This CDR3 comprises 17 residues. Germline CDR1 is SGHAT and CDR2 is FQDESV (reference sequence). Profiling of TCR beta VDJ combinations and CDR3 sequences used genomic DNA as template. TCRdb used MiXCR to reprocess the reads, holding one entry per CDR3 protein. The sample holds 95,000 to 150,000 distinct CDR3 sequences, approximately 50% seen once. Patients picked for sequencing had shown CD8+CD57+ cell expansion detected by flow cytometry. Patients uniformly had severe acquired aplastic anemia. The data were obtained in a study of CD8+CD57+ T cells in acquired aplastic anemia. Across the study: Sorted CD4+ and CD8+ cells yielded DNA averaging around 3.2 ug. General observations from the study: Common to patients and controls were approximately 30 CD8+ CDR3 sequences.

Specimen: sorted CD4+, CD8+, or CD8+CD57+ T cells (not recorded which) from PBMCs. The J gene is TRBJ2-3, the V gene TRBV11-1, with a possible D match to TRBD2 (6 bases). The receptor comes from a human donor with aplastic anemia. In nucleotides, the CDR3 is TGTGCCAGCAGCTTACCAGATATAGCGGCCGTTCAAGATACGCAGTATTTT. Encoded protein: CASSLPDIAAVQDTQYF. The full variable domain, rest sourced from reference TRBV11-1 and TRBJ2-3, is EAEVAQSPRYKITEKSQAVAFWCDPISGHATLYWYRQILGQGPELLVQFQDESVVDDSQLPKDRFSAERLKGVDSTLKIQPAELGDSAMYLCASSLPDIAAVQDTQYFGPGTRLTVL.